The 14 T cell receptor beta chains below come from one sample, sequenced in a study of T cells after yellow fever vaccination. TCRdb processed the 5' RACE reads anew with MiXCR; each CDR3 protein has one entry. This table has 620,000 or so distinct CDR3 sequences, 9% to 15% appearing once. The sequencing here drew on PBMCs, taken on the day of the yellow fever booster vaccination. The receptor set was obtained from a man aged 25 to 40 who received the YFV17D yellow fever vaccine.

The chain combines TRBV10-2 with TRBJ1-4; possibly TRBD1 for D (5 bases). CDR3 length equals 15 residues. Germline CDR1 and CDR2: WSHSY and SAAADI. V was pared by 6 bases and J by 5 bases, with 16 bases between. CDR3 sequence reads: CASSTGTGLNEKLFF. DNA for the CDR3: TGCGCCAGCAGCACCGGGACCGGGCTGAATGAAAAACTGTTTTTT.

The CDR3 DNA is TGCAGTGCTAGAGGGACTAGAAACTACGAGCAGTACTTC. This translates into CSARGTRNYEQYF. The chain carries TRBV20-1 and TRBJ2-7; 7 bases align to TRBD2. The CDR3 contains 13 residues. Trimming cost V 1 base and J 3 bases; bases outside gene matches: 3. Germline CDR1 and CDR2: DFQATT and SNEGSKA (reference sequence).

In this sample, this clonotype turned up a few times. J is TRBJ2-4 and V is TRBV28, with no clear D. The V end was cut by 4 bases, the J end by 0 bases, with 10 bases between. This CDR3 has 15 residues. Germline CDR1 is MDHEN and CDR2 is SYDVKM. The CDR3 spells CASSYLGSAKNIQYF. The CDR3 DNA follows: TGTGCCAGCAGTTACCTGGGATCAGCCAAAAACATTCAGTACTTC.

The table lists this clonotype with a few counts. This CDR3 reads CASLRDEGSYEQYF. The CDR3 DNA is TGTGCCAGCTTGCGGGACGAGGGGTCCTACGAGCAGTACTTC. This chain links TRBV18 with TRBJ2-7, with a possible D match to TRBD2 (6 bases). Germline CDR1 KGHSH, CDR2 LQKENI. V gave up 7 bases and J gave up 1 base, with 14 bases separating them. The CDR3 runs to 14 residues.

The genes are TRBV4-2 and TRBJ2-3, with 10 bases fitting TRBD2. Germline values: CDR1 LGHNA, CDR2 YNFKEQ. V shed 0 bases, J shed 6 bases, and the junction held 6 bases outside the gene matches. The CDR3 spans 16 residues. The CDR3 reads CASSQEVLAGSDTQYF. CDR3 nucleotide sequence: TGTGCCAGCAGCCAAGAGGTACTAGCGGGGTCCGATACGCAGTATTTT.

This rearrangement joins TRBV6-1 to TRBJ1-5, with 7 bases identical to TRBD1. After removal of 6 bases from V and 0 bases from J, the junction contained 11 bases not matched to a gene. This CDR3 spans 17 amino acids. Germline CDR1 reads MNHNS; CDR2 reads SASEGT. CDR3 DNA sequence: TGTGCCAGCAGCCCCAGGGGGGCTGGATATAGCAATCAGCCCCAGCATTTT. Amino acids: CASSPRGAGYSNQPQHF.

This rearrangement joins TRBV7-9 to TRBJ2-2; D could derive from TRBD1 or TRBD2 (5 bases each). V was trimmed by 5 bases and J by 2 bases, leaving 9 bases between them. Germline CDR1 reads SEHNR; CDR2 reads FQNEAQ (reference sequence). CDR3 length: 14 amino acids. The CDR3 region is CASSGTINTGELFF. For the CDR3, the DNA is TGTGCCAGCAGCGGGACCATTAACACCGGGGAGCTGTTTTTT. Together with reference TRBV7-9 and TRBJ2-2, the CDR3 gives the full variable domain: DTGVSQNPRHKITKRGQNVTFRCDPISEHNRLYWYRQTLGQGPEFLTYFQNEAQLEKSRLLSDRFSAERPKGSFSTLEIQRTEQGDSAMYLCASSGTINTGELFFGEGSRLTVL.

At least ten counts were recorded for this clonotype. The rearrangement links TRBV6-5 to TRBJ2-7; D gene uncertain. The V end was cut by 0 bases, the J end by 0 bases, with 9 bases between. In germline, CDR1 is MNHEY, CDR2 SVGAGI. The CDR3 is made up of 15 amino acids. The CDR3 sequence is CASSYSGRSSYEQYF. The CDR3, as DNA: TGTGCCAGCAGTTACTCTGGCAGGAGCTCCTACGAGCAGTACTTC.

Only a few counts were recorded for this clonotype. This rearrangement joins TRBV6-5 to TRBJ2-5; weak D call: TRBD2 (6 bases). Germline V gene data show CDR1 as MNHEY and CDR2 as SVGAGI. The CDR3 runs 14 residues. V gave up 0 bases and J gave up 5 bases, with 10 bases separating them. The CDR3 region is CASSYSGLLETQYF. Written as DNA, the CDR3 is TGTGCCAGCAGTTACTCGGGACTTTTGGAGACCCAGTACTTC.

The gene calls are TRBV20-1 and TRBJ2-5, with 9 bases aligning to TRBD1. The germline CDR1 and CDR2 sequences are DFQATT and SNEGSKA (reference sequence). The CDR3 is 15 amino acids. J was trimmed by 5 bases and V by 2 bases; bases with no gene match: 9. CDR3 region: CSARFRTGVGETQYF. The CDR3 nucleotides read TGCAGTGCTAGATTCCGGACAGGGGTTGGGGAGACCCAGTACTTC.

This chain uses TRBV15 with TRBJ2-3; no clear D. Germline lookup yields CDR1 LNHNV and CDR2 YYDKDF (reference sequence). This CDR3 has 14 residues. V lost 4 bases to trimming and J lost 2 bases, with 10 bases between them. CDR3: CATSNQAHTDTQYF. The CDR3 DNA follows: TGTGCCACCAGCAACCAAGCGCACACAGATACGCAGTATTTT.

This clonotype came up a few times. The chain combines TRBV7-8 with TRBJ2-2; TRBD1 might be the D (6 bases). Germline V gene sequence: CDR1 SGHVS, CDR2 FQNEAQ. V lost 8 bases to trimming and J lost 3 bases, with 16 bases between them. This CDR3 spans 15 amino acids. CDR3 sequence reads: CASGLDPGDTGELFF. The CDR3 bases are TGTGCCAGCGGACTGGATCCAGGGGACACCGGGGAGCTGTTTTTT.

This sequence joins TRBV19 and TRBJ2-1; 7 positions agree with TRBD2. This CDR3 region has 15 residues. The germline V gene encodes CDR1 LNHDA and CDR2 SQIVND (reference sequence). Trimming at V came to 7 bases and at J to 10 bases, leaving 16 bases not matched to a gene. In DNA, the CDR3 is TGTGCCAGTACCCCCAAGGGAGGCGGGAGTGGAGAGCAGTTCTTC. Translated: CASTPKGGGSGEQFF.

CDR3 nucleotide sequence: TGTGCCAGTTGGCCGGGACGCGGGGGTCAGCCCCAGCATTTT. Its protein product is CASWPGRGGQPQHF. This chain joins TRBV2 and TRBJ1-5, with a weak D call TRBD1 (5 bases). Germline CDR1 reads SNHLY; CDR2 reads FYNNEI. Between the trimmed V and J ends, which lost 9 bases and 6 bases, there was a span of 18 bases. The CDR3 runs 14 residues. The full variable domain, rest sourced from reference TRBV2 and TRBJ1-5, is EPEVTQTPSHQVTQMGQEVILRCVPISNHLYFYWYRQILGQKVEFLVSFYNNEISEKSEIFDDQFSVERPDGSNFTLKIRSTKLEDSAMYFCASWPGRGGQPQHFGDGTRLSIL.